The clone carrying this T cell receptor (beta chain) is labeled medium-sized. Its matching antigen is unknown. These data are taken from a study of prognosis after radiotherapy for stage I lung cancer. In the study overall: The tumor diagnosis was squamous cell carcinoma for roughly 7 patients and adenocarcinoma for about a dozen. General study results and limits: Post-therapy Shannon entropy was lower in patients developing distant metastases following stereotactic body radiation therapy.

TCR beta CDR3 amplification from genomic DNA was performed by two-round multiplex PCR. Initially, in first-round PCR, primers specific to each TRBV and TRBJ gene were used. TCRdb re-analysed the multiplex PCR reads in MiXCR, keeping a single row per CDR3 protein. Of around 21,000 distinct CDR3 sequences in the sample, roughly half were seen once. The V segment lost 6 bases and the J segment 4 bases; nucleotides outside the gene matches: 8. CDR3 length: 15 amino acids. Germline CDR1 reads MNHNS; CDR2 reads SASEGT. The V and J genes are TRBV6-1 and TRBJ1-2; 10 bases are a match to TRBD1. Specimen: PBMCs, collected before or after stereotactic body radiation therapy (not recorded which). The TCR was taken from a donor aged 50 or older with non-small cell lung cancer. The CDR3 nucleotides are TGTGCCAGCAGAGCCGACAGGGGGCGAGGCTATGGCTACACCTTC. Amino acids: CASRADRGRGYGYTF.